The clone carrying this T cell receptor (beta chain) was observed a single time. The data are from a study of blood T cell repertoires in COVID-19. Study background: There were acute and convalescent COVID-19 samples, and they came from the United States, Italy and Spain. T cells, B-cell-depleted T cells, or PBMCs supplied cDNA or gDNA.

Original methodology: Reference gene primer amplification gave nucleated cell count estimates. The table came from immunoSEQ multiplex PCR; TCRdb's copy has only in-frame clones and leaves some out. That table furnishes V, J and clone size, whereas the DNA furnished D and trimming. Of over 200,000 clones listed, 92% are singletons. CDR3 size: 17 residues. The V gene's germline CDR1 is SGHDT and CDR2 YYEEEE. V shed 5 bases and J 9 bases; nucleotides not matched to a gene: 20. The sequence was collected from a man aged 30 to 39 with acute or convalescent COVID-19. The chain is built from TRBV5-6 and TRBJ1-5; 7 bases line up with TRBD1. Sequenced sample: peripheral blood. CDR3 amino acids: CASSTQRDRITVRPQHF. The CDR3 DNA reads TGTGCCAGCAGTACCCAAAGGGACAGAATCACGGTACGGCCCCAGCATTTT.